This entry is about one TCR beta chain. There are a few counts of this clonotype. Its antigen is still unknown. Base qualities are not provided; no much larger clone lies one nucleotide away. Systemically healthy Caucasian individuals from Russia, some 40 in total and aged about 6 to 100 years, were included as donors. Each donor gave about 10 milliliters of peripheral blood, drawn into EDTA-treated Vacutainer tubes. PBMCs were isolated by Ficoll-Paque density-gradient centrifugation, with at least 6.5 million obtained per sample. Total RNA, at least 5 micrograms per sample, was extracted from PBMCs with Trizol reagent. For every donor, an aliquot of PBMCs went through flow cytometry to measure the percentages of naive CD45RAhigh/CD27high T cells. These data originate in a study of blood T cells in healthy people across ages (dated by TCRdb to about 2015). Some background on the complete study: In model experiments, template switching captured roughly one uniquely barcoded TCR beta cDNA molecule for every two T cells. To avoid experimental bias, donors of different ages were spread randomly across the sequencing lanes. Age-related changes in TCR beta repertoire diversity were measured in the study by deep sequencing normalized with unique cDNA molecular identifiers. Donors were grouped into four age groups: young (average roughly 15 years), middle-aged (39), aged (around 60) and long-lived (about 89). The study analyzed two additional independent replicas of 1 million unique cDNA reads from the same blood draw for two donors, one aged 18 to 29 and one aged 80 or older.

Looking up the germline V gene (reference sequence) yields CDR1 MNHEY and CDR2 SMNVEV. V and J are truncated by 3 bases and 0 bases respectively, leaving an intervening sequence of 15 bases. Including the terminal cysteine and phenylalanine, the CDR3 comprises 16 residues. Of the read, only the CDR3 DNA is kept; its 48 bases are in frame from base 1. The paper as a whole reports these results and caveats: Conclusive comparison of naive and antigen-experienced compartments was prevented by the profiling of bulk unsorted PBMCs. Compared with the aged group, the long-lived group had more naive CD4+ T cells, fewer expanded clones and increased TCR diversity, a pattern suggesting age selection. Estimates of total diversity based on one million sequenced T cells were regarded as lower bounds and as underestimates. Observed TCR beta diversity per million T cells fell roughly linearly with age, and a significant reduction was already apparent by age around 40. Donor CMV infection status was unknown, potentially confounding age-related changes in expanded clonotypes. Observed TCR beta diversity correlated strongly with the percentage of naive T cells measured by flow cytometry.

The protocol used for the library was 5' RACE. Sequencing was performed on an Illumina HiSeq 2500. A second roughly 6 to 12 cycle PCR used a sample-barcoded 5' primer and a J-beta primer mix. Each TCR beta cDNA molecule received a unique molecular identifier from a template-switch 5' adaptor carrying 12 random nucleotides. Each sample yielded at least 2.5 million CDR3-containing paired-end reads. All of the RNA was converted into first-strand cDNA using the Mint cDNA synthesis kit, with a TRBC-specific oligonucleotide serving as the primer. All cDNA was treated with uracil-DNA glycosylase and then went through a first 18-cycle PCR with the universal primers M1SS and BC2_uni_R. Regarding the original processing steps: For normalization, 1 million high-quality reads, each with a distinct molecular identifier, were randomly selected from each sample. Instead of being binned into consensus sequences, reads with shared molecular identifiers were discarded. MiTCR, set to a Q25 quality threshold and the strictest error-elimination algorithm, was used for CDR3 identification, clonotype clustering and error correction. A nonparametric unseen species model using Euler transformation provided a lower-bound estimate of total TCR beta diversity. TCRdb ran its own pipeline on the public reads, namely fastp trimming at Q25 and MiXCR clone calling, and kept in-frame beta chains. Every entry covers one CDR3 protein and lists the most common genes and DNA from its rows. In this record, the V and J calls reflect TCRdb's handling and not the investigators' own analysis. The sample has approximately 940,000 distinct CDR3 sequences on record, roughly 52% of them singletons. The ten largest clonotypes hold around 15% of the sample.

The sample was blood. This clonotype was obtained from a man between 25 and 39 years old in good health. This chain is built from TRBV27 and TRBJ2-7; there is no confident call for the D gene. The CDR3 loop reads CASSFSAGTSSYEQYF. The nucleotides are TGTGCCAGCAGTTTCAGCGCAGGTACCAGCTCCTACGAGCAGTACTTC.